This T cell receptor beta chain was found in a study of cytomegalovirus exposure and HLA in healthy donors. Overall study context: Researchers found that approximately 80% of a few hundred genotyped donors fell within the Caucasian-associated ancestry cluster.

Worth noting for this clone: Its antigen is not identified.

General observations from the study: HLA alleles showed associations with some 15,000 TCR beta sequences in a later analysis, at a 0.05 false discovery rate. The study recorded 150 to 200 TCR beta chains that were cytomegalovirus-associated.

The CDR3 runs 14 residues. The germline gives CDR1 SQVTM, CDR2 ANQGSEA. The V end lost 4 bases, the J end lost 2 bases, and 13 bases lay between the germline ends. Use of 60 Vbeta and 13 Jbeta primers characterized the PCR. The data were produced by immunoSEQ multiplex PCR, yet TCRdb's version contains in-frame clones alone and is incomplete. The table lists 110,000 or so clones, 70% to 85% of them singletons. The receptor was isolated from a woman between 40 and 55 years old in good health and CMV-seropositive. This chain joins TRBV29-1 and TRBJ2-3; D possibly corresponds to TRBD1 (6 bases). Sequencing was carried out using PBMCs. CDR3 in amino acids: CSVVTGSLTDTQYF. CDR3 bases: TGCAGCGTTGTAACAGGGTCTCTCACAGATACGCAGTATTTT.